This T cell receptor beta chain is drawn from a study of human T cells and chemical hapten exposure (dated by TCRdb to the early 2020s). Regarding the complete study: For sensitization, 2% DPC in acetone was applied to a 2 cm by 2 cm area of upper inner arm skin. Throughout the approximately 26-week study period, patients were also given weekly therapeutic DPC doses on the scalp. Libraries were pooled for sequencing, and variation in per-sample TCR yields was attributed mainly to small differences in library volumes within the pool. The study tracked peripheral blood TCR repertoire changes in vivo during primary and secondary sensitization to the hapten diphenylcyclopropenone (DPC) in alopecia patients. Patch tests used Finn chambers with 0.01% DPC on the upper back, scored after 6 days by International Contact Dermatitis Research Group standards. Patient blood was sampled pre-sensitization (week 0) and at 2, 6 and about 24 weeks after DPC sensitization. Some 29 alopecia patients gave blood for TCR sequencing at one to four time points (pre-sensitization, 2, 6 and 24 weeks). Most of the patients in the cohort were female, and the cohort covered alopecia areata with under or over 50% scalp involvement, alopecia totalis and alopecia universalis.

Via the germline V gene (reference sequence), CDR1 is PRHDT and CDR2 FYEKMQ. Inclusive of the bounding cysteine and phenylalanine, the CDR3 is 16 residues long. The sequence is cut down to CDR3 DNA, 48 bases in frame from base 1. Trimming removed 6 bases from V and 2 bases from J; the gene matches leave 4 bases unexplained. Concerning this clonotype: Its antigen target is currently unknown. It has no much larger one-base neighbor in the sample; base qualities were not kept.

Paper-wide results and their limitations: Repeated subsampling changed both the strength of the expansion versus patch-test correlation and the threshold at which that correlation became significant. Significantly more large CDR3 similarity clusters were formed by expanded TCRs than by pre-sensitization or healthy control sets, consistent with antigen-driven responses. DPC sensitization did not change the number of TCRs with a frequency above 1 in 1000, and there was no evidence of changes in global repertoire structure. Alopecia, a presumed autoimmune disease, was present in all patients, so the immune response of the patients might differ from that of healthy individuals. Patch test score was positively correlated with the number of PT1 expanded TCRs, with significance at thresholds 8, 16 and 32 but not at 4.

The time point label for this specimen denotes: pre-sensitization, week 0. According to the study, the label for this sample's treatment or condition signals: therapeutic diphenylcyclopropenone sensitization with weekly scalp DPC. At each patch-test visit, blood was drawn before the patch test was applied. To be eligible, patients had to be aged 18 to 70, diagnosed with alopecia and judged suitable for DPC therapy, while pregnant patients were excluded. Total RNA was extracted from unfractionated whole blood collected in Tempus Blood RNA tubes. The protocol used for the library was RACE. Sequencing took place on a NextSeq 500. During library preparation, unique molecular identifiers were attached to individual cDNA molecules so that TCRs could be counted in a quantitative, reproducible way. From each blood RNA sample, both TCR alpha and TCR beta chains were sequenced. The paper's processing steps were these. A median of about 87,000 TCRs per sample was observed, with a range of about 23,224 to 690,600. V, J and CDR3 annotation of the TCR reads was carried out using the Decombinator software suite. To make PS versus PT1 abundance plots, every sample was subsampled to the same number of TCRs (28,000). TCRs were defined as expanded if absent before sensitization and observed at least eight times at the 2-week time point. The public sequencing data were trimmed at Q25 with fastp and processed into clonotypes with MiXCR by TCRdb, which kept only in-frame beta chains. All rows with the same CDR3 protein become a single entry with the most common DNA and genes. For this entry, the V and J calls and clone size follow TCRdb and not the study's own pipeline. The sample contains some 360,000 distinct CDR3 sequences, roughly 5% of them found a single time. Jointly, the top ten make up just over 2.5% of the sample.

The chain employs TRBV13 and TRBJ2-6; 10 central nucleotides agree with TRBD1. The sample was whole blood, taken in connection with sensitization to the hapten diphenylcyclopropenone (DPC). This receptor was taken from a woman aged 50 to 60 with alopecia areata. Some clones in this sample may be carry-over from other donors' samples. At the DNA level, the sequence is TGTGCCAGCAGATCGGACAGGGGGGCTGGGGCCAACGTCCTGACTTTC. Its protein is CASRSDRGAGANVLTF.